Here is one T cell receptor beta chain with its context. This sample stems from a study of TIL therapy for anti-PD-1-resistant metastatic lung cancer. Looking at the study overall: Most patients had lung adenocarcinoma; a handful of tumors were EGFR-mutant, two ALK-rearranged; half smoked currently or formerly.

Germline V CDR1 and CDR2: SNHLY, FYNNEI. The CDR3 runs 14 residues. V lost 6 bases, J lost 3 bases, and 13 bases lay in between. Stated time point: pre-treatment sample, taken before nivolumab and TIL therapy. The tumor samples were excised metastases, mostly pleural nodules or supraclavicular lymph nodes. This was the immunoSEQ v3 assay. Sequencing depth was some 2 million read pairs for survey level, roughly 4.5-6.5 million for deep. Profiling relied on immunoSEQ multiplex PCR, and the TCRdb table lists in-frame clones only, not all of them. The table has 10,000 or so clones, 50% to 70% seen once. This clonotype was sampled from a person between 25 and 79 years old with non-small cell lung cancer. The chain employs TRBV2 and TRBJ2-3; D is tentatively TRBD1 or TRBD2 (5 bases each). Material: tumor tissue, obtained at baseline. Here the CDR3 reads CASRPVWGTDTQYF. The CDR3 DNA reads TGTGCCAGCAGACCGGTCTGGGGGACAGATACGCAGTATTTT.